The 3 T cell receptor beta chains below come from one sample, sequenced in a study of blood T cell repertoires in COVID-19. TCRdb's table, derived via immunoSEQ multiplex PCR, lists solely in-frame clones and lacks some. Of 200,000 to 250,000 clones in the sample, about 85% were seen once. The sequenced material came from PBMCs or T cells enriched from blood (not recorded which). The receptors come from a man aged 25-45 years who had recovered from COVID-19.

The CDR3 region is CASTILSGITSDTQYF. The CDR3 DNA is TGTGCCAGCACCATACTTAGCGGGATCACCTCAGATACGCAGTATTTT. The rearrangement joins TRBV16 to TRBJ2-3; TRBD2 aligns across 8 bases. Germline V CDR1 and CDR2: KGHSY, FQNENV. This CDR3 region has 16 residues. The V gene end was trimmed by 7 bases and the J gene end by 4 bases; junction bases not matched to a gene: 13.

The genes are TRBV7-2 and TRBJ1-1, with 7 bases aligning to TRBD1. This CDR3 region has 14 residues. Germline-derived CDR1 and CDR2 are SGHTA and FQGNSA. V lost 5 bases and J lost 10; bases outside the gene matches: 13. The CDR3 DNA is TGTGCCAGCAGCCCGACAGGGCGTGGGGTGAGAGCTTTCTTT. It codes for CASSPTGRGVRAFF.

This clone was detected only a few times. This chain links TRBV28 with TRBJ2-7; TRBD2 matches 10 bases. The CDR3 length is 15 residues. V shed 8 bases, J shed 9 bases, and the junction held 16 bases outside the gene matches. The germline CDR1 and CDR2 sequences are MDHEN and SYDVKM. CDR3: CASGLGLAGVAGQYF. The CDR3 DNA reads as TGTGCCAGCGGATTGGGGCTAGCGGGAGTTGCGGGGCAGTACTTC. The entire variable domain, with the rest obtained from reference TRBV28 and TRBJ2-7, is as follows: DVKVTQSSRYLVKRTGEKVFLECVQDMDHENMFWYRQDPGLGLRLIYFSYDVKMKEKGDIPEGYSVSREKKERFSLILESASTNQTSMYLCASGLGLAGVAGQYFGPGTRLTVT.